These 9 T cell receptor beta chains came from one sample sequenced in a study of Ad26.COV2.S vaccination and SARS-CoV-2 variants. Measured with immunoSEQ multiplex PCR; TCRdb has only the in-frame clones, and not every one. This table has 300,000 to 350,000 clones, roughly 86% appearing once. Stated treatment: approximately 18 received Ad26.COV2.S at low or high dose, single or two shots; 5 received placebo; per-sample allocation not given. Material that was analyzed had been drawn on day 63 after the first vaccine or placebo injection. The starting material was peripheral blood, obtained in a trial of Ad26.COV2.S vaccine versus placebo. All receptors come from a person between 18 and 65 years old who received the Ad26.COV2.S COVID-19 vaccine or a placebo.

This clone was seen a handful of times. The chain carries TRBV18 and TRBJ2-2, with D tentatively TRBD1 (6 bases). V shed 2 bases and J shed 4 bases, with 14 bases lying between them. Germline CDR1 KGHSH, CDR2 LQKENI. The CDR3 contains 16 residues. The CDR3 region has the DNA TGTGCCAGCTCACCAGCCGCAGGGGAGAGCACCGGGGAGCTGTTTTTT. This codes for CASSPAAGESTGELFF.

The V gene is TRBV24-1, the J gene TRBJ2-5; TRBD1 aligns across 8 bases. Trimming took 4 bases from V and 5 from J; bases not matched to a gene: 8. Looked up from germline, CDR1 is KGHDR and CDR2 is SFDVKD. The CDR3 sequence is 15 residues long. The CDR3 DNA is TGTGCCACCAGTGACCCTTCAGGGGGCAGGGAGACCCAGTACTTC. Translation: CATSDPSGGRETQYF.

The J gene is TRBJ1-1, the V gene TRBV3-1 (or the pseudogene TRBV3-2); 7 bases are shared with TRBD1. CDR1 and CDR2 (germline): LGHDT, YNNKEL (reference sequence). Germline trimming cut 0 bases from V and 11 bases from J; bases unmatched to any gene: 6. The CDR3 has 13 amino acids. This CDR3 is CASSQDRQGVAFF. For the CDR3, the DNA is TGTGCCAGCAGCCAAGATCGTCAGGGGGTCGCTTTCTTT.

The chain uses TRBV3-1 (or the pseudogene TRBV3-2) and TRBJ1-4; D remains unclear. The CDR3 is 14 amino acids. Trimming cost V 4 bases and J 8 bases, with 14 bases left between them. Germline V lookup: CDR1 LGHDT, CDR2 YNNKEL (reference sequence). CDR3 sequence: CASSPRLQSEKLFF. As DNA, the CDR3 is TGTGCCAGCAGCCCCCGCCTCCAGTCCGAAAAACTGTTTTTT.

The V gene is TRBV18, the J gene TRBJ1-2; possibly TRBD1 for D (5 bases). Germline values: CDR1 KGHSH, CDR2 LQKENI. With 3 bases removed from V and 4 bases from J, the gap between germline ends came to 15 bases. This CDR3 is built from 15 residues. CDR3 protein: CASSPSQGIGYGYTF. The CDR3 coding sequence is TGTGCCAGCTCACCGTCGCAGGGCATCGGCTATGGCTACACCTTC.

The V and J genes are TRBV12-3 or TRBV12-4 and TRBJ2-1; weak D call: TRBD2 (7 bases). The ends were cut back, 6 bases at V and 9 bases at J, with 12 bases in the middle. The CDR3 is 12 amino acids. The CDR3 nucleotides read TGTGCCAGCAGAAGGGGGGGCCTTGAGCAGTTCTTC. This encodes CASRRGGLEQFF.

In the case of this clone: Other DNA sequences in the same sample also yield this CDR3. The chain recombines TRBV2 with TRBJ2-3; D ambiguous. Germline CDR1 and CDR2: SNHLY and FYNNEI. The CDR3 has 12 residues. Trimming cost V 2 bases and J 3 bases, with 3 bases left between them. Here the CDR3 DNA reads TGTGCCAGCAGTGAAAATACAGATACGCAGTATTTT. It specifies CASSENTDTQYF.

The chain is built from TRBV5-1 and TRBJ2-7; 10 bases align to TRBD1. Germline-derived CDR1 and CDR2 are SGHRS and YFSETQ. With 2 bases clipped from V and 6 bases from J, the junction kept 2 bases outside the gene matches. This CDR3 comprises 13 residues. This CDR3 is CASSFRTGGEQYF. CDR3 bases: TGCGCCAGCAGCTTCCGGACAGGGGGCGAGCAGTACTTC.

This clone is a singleton in its sample. The chain has TRBV3-1 (or the pseudogene TRBV3-2) and TRBJ1-4; D is perhaps TRBD1 (6 bases). This CDR3 has 18 residues. Germline V gives CDR1 LGHDT, CDR2 YNNKEL (reference sequence). Trimming left V 0 bases short and J 4 bases short, with 18 bases between. CDR3 sequence (DNA): TGTGCCAGCAGCCAAGATACCGAGAACAGGGCTGTTAATGAAAAACTGTTTTTT. Its translation: CASSQDTENRAVNEKLFF.